This entry concerns a single TCR beta chain. Its antigen is currently unknown. PCR primers comprised 60 Vbeta and 13 Jbeta primers. TCRdb's copy holds only in-frame clones and misses some; the assay was immunoSEQ multiplex PCR. The table lists approximately 130,000 clones, approximately 80% of them singletons, with around 1.9% in the top ten. The data belong to a study of cytomegalovirus exposure and HLA in healthy donors. Broader study findings: Analyses of presence/absence relied on an assumption of roughly uniform sequencing depth across donors. In an earlier analysis, productive rearrangement rates for most beta V segments clustered near 87% or 30%. Indistinguishable V segments such as TRBV6-2 and TRBV6-3 were excluded.

V lost 5 bases, J lost 3 bases, and 5 bases stayed unmatched. CDR3 length: 14 residues. Germline V CDR1 and CDR2: LNHDA, SQIVND (reference sequence). The chain employs TRBV19 and TRBJ2-7, with 9 nucleotides matching TRBD1. The sample comprised PBMCs. This receptor was identified in a woman in her thirties or forties in good health and CMV-seronegative. CDR3 amino acids: CASSHWTGDYEQYF. CDR3 bases: TGTGCCAGTAGTCATTGGACAGGGGACTACGAGCAGTACTTC.